Given below is one T cell receptor (beta chain) in context. The sample belongs to a study of blood T cell repertoires in COVID-19. Data came from immunoSEQ multiplex PCR; TCRdb stores just in-frame clones and leaves some out. The table includes about 110,000 clones, approximately 67% detected once. Germline CDR1 and CDR2: SGHAT and FQNNGV. Trimming pared 0 bases from V and 8 bases from J, leaving 10 bases between. The CDR3 is 13 residues long. The rearrangement joins TRBV11-2 to TRBJ1-1; D is ambiguous. Sequenced sample: peripheral blood. This sequence was found in a woman in her sixties or seventies with acute or convalescent COVID-19. The CDR3 DNA reads TGTGCCAGCAGCTTAGAAAGGCGGTTGGAAGCTTTCTTT. As protein: CASSLERRLEAFF.